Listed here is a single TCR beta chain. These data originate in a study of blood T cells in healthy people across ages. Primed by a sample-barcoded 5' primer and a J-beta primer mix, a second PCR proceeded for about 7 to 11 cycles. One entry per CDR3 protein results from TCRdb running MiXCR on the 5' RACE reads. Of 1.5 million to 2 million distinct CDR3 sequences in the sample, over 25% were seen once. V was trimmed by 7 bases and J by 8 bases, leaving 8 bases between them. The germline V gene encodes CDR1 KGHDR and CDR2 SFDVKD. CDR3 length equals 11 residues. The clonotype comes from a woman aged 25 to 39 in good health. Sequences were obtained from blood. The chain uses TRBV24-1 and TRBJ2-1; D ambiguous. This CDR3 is CATREYDEQFF. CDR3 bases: TGTGCCACCAGGGAATACGATGAGCAGTTCTTC.